These 26 T cell receptor beta chains originate from one sample sequenced in a study of blood T cell repertoires in COVID-19 (dated by TCRdb to the early 2020s). Library creation used the immunoSEQ multiplex PCR assay. In its TCRdb copy, this immuneACCESS table keeps in-frame sequences only and misses some clones. Where compared with another copy, unresolved V genes explain less than half of these, and the others have no known cause. The sample table contains roughly 180,000 clones; only one count was recorded for roughly 90% of them. Approximately 2.1% of the sample goes to the ten largest clones. Sequencing was performed on PBMCs or T cells enriched from blood (not recorded which). These receptors were obtained from a woman aged 30 to 39 who had recovered from COVID-19.

The chain joins TRBV9 to TRBJ1-1, with D possibly being TRBD1 (6 bases). Germline values: CDR1 SGDLS, CDR2 YYNGEE. The CDR3 has 14 residues. V lost 3 bases and J lost 3, with 12 bases in between. CDR3 coding DNA: TGTGCCAGCAGCGACCTTAACAGGGACACTGAAGCTTTCTTT. Translating it yields CASSDLNRDTEAFF.

This clone was observed a handful of times. The CDR3 DNA sequence: TGTGCCACCAGCAGAAAAAGACAAGGTACCGATACGCAGTATTTT. It yields the protein CATSRKRQGTDTQYF. This chain joins TRBV15 and TRBJ2-3; D remains ambiguous. Germline CDR1 LNHNV, CDR2 YYDKDF (reference sequence). Trimming left V 2 bases short and J 6 bases short, with 15 bases between. This CDR3 contains 15 residues.

The rearrangement joins TRBV11-1 to TRBJ1-2; tentative D call: TRBD1 (5 bases). The V end lost 2 bases, the J end lost 0 bases, and 10 bases lay between the germline ends. This CDR3 is 15 amino acids long. Germline V gene data show CDR1 as SGHAT and CDR2 as FQDESV (reference sequence). The CDR3 bases are TGTGCCAGCAGCTTATTCAGGGTGCCTAACTATGGCTACACCTTC. Residues: CASSLFRVPNYGYTF.

Here the CDR3 reads CASSPSFGRALDEQFF. CDR3 bases: TGTGCCAGCAGCCCATCATTCGGGAGGGCCCTAGATGAGCAGTTCTTC. This chain uses TRBV11-2 with TRBJ2-1; the match to TRBD2 covers 8 bases. Looked up from germline, CDR1 is SGHAT and CDR2 is FQNNGV. V trimming: 5 bases; J trimming: 8 bases; junction bases outside the gene matches: 14. The CDR3 has 16 amino acids.

In its sample, this clone was seen a few times. The chain combines TRBV12-5 with TRBJ1-3; no clear D gene. V lost 2 bases and J 4 bases, leaving 9 bases between the germline ends. The CDR3 runs 14 residues. CDR1 LGHNT and CDR2 FRNRAP come from the germline V gene. The CDR3 DNA sequence: TGTGCTAGTGGTTTGCCACTAGGGGGAAACACCATATATTTT. Translating gives CASGLPLGGNTIYF.

The V call is TRBV5-1, the J call TRBJ2-1, with a weak D call TRBD1 (7 bases). Germline CDR1 reads SGHRS; CDR2 reads YFSETQ. V shed 2 bases and J shed 7 bases, with 10 bases lying between them. CDR3 size: 13 residues. CDR3 nucleotide sequence: TGCGCCAGCAGCTTCAGGGGGGTAAATGAGCAGTTCTTC. Protein sequence: CASSFRGVNEQFF.

This rearrangement joins TRBV7-2 to TRBJ2-2, with D tentatively TRBD2 (6 bases). The CDR3 has 15 residues. CDR1 is SGHTA, CDR2 FQGNSA, per germline. Trimming shortened V by 3 bases and J by 1 base, and 9 bases separated the two germline ends. The CDR3 DNA reads as TGTGCCAGCAGCTTCGGCGGGAAGAACACCGGGGAGCTGTTTTTT. The encoded protein is CASSFGGKNTGELFF.

This rearrangement joins TRBV24-1 to TRBJ2-3, with a weak D call TRBD1 (6 bases). V was trimmed by 4 bases and J by 3 bases, leaving 19 bases between them. The CDR3 runs 17 residues. Germline V gene sequence: CDR1 KGHDR, CDR2 SFDVKD. The CDR3 region is CATSDLTGLTGTDTQYF. In DNA, the CDR3 is TGTGCCACCAGTGACCTGACAGGACTTACCGGGACAGATACGCAGTATTTT.

This clone was found once. The V and J genes are TRBV12-3 or TRBV12-4 and TRBJ1-1; D unresolved. The length of the CDR3 is 13 residues. Trimming pared 7 bases from V and 2 bases from J, leaving 11 bases between. The chain's CDR3 is CASTFMRNTEAFF. The CDR3 DNA reads as TGTGCCAGCACCTTCATGCGAAACACTGAAGCTTTCTTT.

The chain is built from TRBV5-1 and TRBJ1-1, with TRBD1 as a possible D gene (5 bases). Germline values: CDR1 SGHRS, CDR2 YFSETQ. The CDR3 is made up of 18 amino acids. Deletions cut 1 base from V and 0 bases from J, with 19 bases between. CDR3 bases: TGCGCCAGCAGCTTGAGGGTAGGGGCCCGGGCGGTGAACACTGAAGCTTTCTTT. This codes for CASSLRVGARAVNTEAFF.

The chain has TRBV7-3 and TRBJ1-1; 7 bases agree with TRBD1. The germline V gene encodes CDR1 SGHTA and CDR2 FQGTGA. V shed 5 bases, J shed 5 bases, and the junction held 5 bases outside the gene matches. CDR3 length: 13 amino acids. The CDR3 sequence: CASSRQGTTEAFF. The CDR3 DNA follows: TGTGCCAGCAGCAGACAGGGAACAACTGAAGCTTTCTTT.

The gene calls are TRBV7-2 and TRBJ1-2; D is possibly TRBD1 (5 bases). This CDR3 region has 14 residues. Germline CDR1 SGHTA, CDR2 FQGNSA. V was shortened by 7 bases and J by 0 bases, with 12 bases between the two germline ends. The CDR3: CASTGGSSNYGYTF. In DNA, the CDR3 is TGTGCCAGCACCGGGGGGTCGTCTAACTATGGCTACACCTTC.

This clone was detected only once. This sequence joins TRBV27 and TRBJ1-2; no reliable D call. The germline V gene encodes CDR1 MNHEY and CDR2 SMNVEV (reference sequence). Trimming took 5 bases from V and 0 from J, leaving 7 bases between them. This CDR3 contains 13 residues. CDR3 protein: CASSTGSNYGYTF. CDR3 bases: TGTGCCAGCAGTACGGGTTCTAACTATGGCTACACCTTC.

V and J are TRBV7-3 and TRBJ2-1; TRBD2 is a possible D gene (6 bases). The CDR3 totals 14 residues. Germline V gene data show CDR1 as SGHTA and CDR2 as FQGTGA. The V gene lost 5 bases and the J gene lost 6 bases, with 14 bases spanning the gap. This CDR3 reads CASSLRGLSNEQFF. CDR3 in DNA: TGTGCCAGCAGCCTGCGGGGACTTTCCAATGAGCAGTTCTTC. Full variable domain (outside the CDR3, taken from reference TRBV7-3 and TRBJ2-1): GAGVSQTPSNKVTEKGKYVELRCDPISGHTALYWYRQSLGQGPEFLIYFQGTGAADDSGLPNDRFFAVRPEGSVSTLKIQRTERGDSAVYLCASSLRGLSNEQFFGPGTRLTVL.

The chain carries TRBV9 and TRBJ1-1; tentative D call: TRBD1 (6 bases). Germline V gene lookup returns CDR1 SGDLS and CDR2 YYNGEE. V lost 4 bases to trimming and J lost 0 bases, with 13 bases between them. This CDR3 contains 15 residues. The CDR3 nucleotides read TGTGCCAGCAGCCCCCGGACAGACATGAACACTGAAGCTTTCTTT. Amino acid sequence: CASSPRTDMNTEAFF.

The gene calls are TRBV14 and TRBJ2-2; 7 bases match TRBD2. Germline V lookup: CDR1 SGHDN, CDR2 FVKESK. V dropped 4 bases and J dropped 3; count of bases not matched to a gene: 8. The CDR3 has 16 residues. CDR3 region: CASSRIRGDDTGELFF. For the CDR3, the DNA is TGTGCCAGCAGCCGAATCCGGGGGGACGACACCGGGGAGCTGTTTTTT.

The V call is TRBV6-6, the J call TRBJ1-5; D possibly corresponds to TRBD1 (5 bases). The CDR3 runs 16 residues. The germline V gene has CDR1 MNHNY and CDR2 SVGAGI (reference sequence). With 3 bases removed from V and 0 bases from J, the gap between germline ends came to 12 bases. CDR3 amino acids: CASSYPGGVSNQPQHF. The CDR3 DNA sequence: TGTGCCAGCAGTTATCCGGGAGGGGTTAGCAATCAGCCCCAGCATTTT.

The rearrangement joins TRBV7-3 to TRBJ1-4; D gene uncertain. V was shortened by 4 bases and J by 10 bases, with 16 bases between the two germline ends. Germline CDR1 is SGHTA and CDR2 is FQGTGA. The CDR3 covers 14 residues. The CDR3 coding sequence is TGTGCCAGCAGCTCAGACGAAAGCCGGGGAAAACTGTTTTTT. Encoded protein: CASSSDESRGKLFF. Full variable domain (outside the CDR3, taken from reference TRBV7-3 and TRBJ1-4): GAGVSQTPSNKVTEKGKYVELRCDPISGHTALYWYRQSLGQGPEFLIYFQGTGAADDSGLPNDRFFAVRPEGSVSTLKIQRTERGDSAVYLCASSSDESRGKLFFGSGTQLSVL.

The chain combines TRBV2 with TRBJ1-1; D might be TRBD1 (6 bases). Trimming cost V 6 bases and J 0 bases, with 11 bases left between them. Germline values: CDR1 SNHLY, CDR2 FYNNEI. The CDR3 length is 14 residues. The CDR3 spells CASREGHLNTEAFF. The CDR3 nucleotides read TGTGCCAGCAGAGAGGGACACTTGAACACTGAAGCTTTCTTT.

The chain recombines TRBV4-1 with TRBJ2-6, with D maybe TRBD1 (5 bases). With 0 bases removed from V and 7 bases from J, the gap between germline ends came to 13 bases. The germline V gene has CDR1 MGHRA and CDR2 YSYEKL. This CDR3 region has 16 residues. CDR3 bases: TGCGCCAGCAGCCAAGATCGGGCAGGGCAAGCCAACGTCCTGACTTTC. It specifies CASSQDRAGQANVLTF.

The CDR3 sequence: CASRNSGEGEKLFF. Written as DNA, the CDR3 is TGCGCCAGCAGAAACTCGGGGGAGGGTGAAAAACTGTTTTTT. The rearrangement uses TRBV5-1 and TRBJ1-4; D is perhaps TRBD1 (5 bases). Germline lookup yields CDR1 SGHRS and CDR2 YFSETQ. There are 14 residues in the CDR3. With 5 bases removed from V and 7 bases from J, the gap between germline ends came to 15 bases.

The rearrangement joins TRBV2 to TRBJ1-5; 9 bases line up with TRBD1. With V trimmed by 7 bases and J by 6 bases, 10 bases remained unmatched. The CDR3 contains 15 residues. Germline assignment: CDR1 SNHLY and CDR2 FYNNEI. CDR3 protein: CASNEGGQGGQPQHF. The CDR3 DNA is TGTGCCAGCAACGAAGGGGGACAGGGTGGTCAGCCCCAGCATTTT. Full variable domain (rest looked up from reference TRBV2 and TRBJ1-5): EPEVTQTPSHQVTQMGQEVILRCVPISNHLYFYWYRQILGQKVEFLVSFYNNEISEKSEIFDDQFSVERPDGSNFTLKIRSTKLEDSAMYFCASNEGGQGGQPQHFGDGTRLSIL.

The chain couples TRBV2 to TRBJ1-4; D unclear. V lost 2 bases to trimming and J lost 7 bases, with 11 bases between them. The CDR3 covers 14 residues. Germline V lookup: CDR1 SNHLY, CDR2 FYNNEI. CDR3 coding DNA: TGTGCCAGCAGTGAAACAGTTCCTCTTGAAAAACTGTTTTTT. It codes for CASSETVPLEKLFF.

V usage is TRBV4-1 and J usage is TRBJ1-1, with a possible D match to TRBD1 (5 bases). V gave up 1 base and J gave up 4 bases, with 22 bases separating them. CDR1 is MGHRA and CDR2 is YSYEKL in the germline V gene. The CDR3 covers 18 residues. The CDR3 sequence is CASSQARDPHGGSTEAFF. The CDR3 DNA follows: TGCGCCAGCAGCCAAGCACGGGACCCACACGGGGGAAGCACTGAAGCTTTCTTT.

The chain couples TRBV18 to TRBJ1-2; 8 bases are shared with TRBD1. The CDR3 is 13 residues long. With V trimmed by 5 bases and J by 8 bases, 7 bases remained unmatched. Germline CDR1 and CDR2: KGHSH and LQKENI. The CDR3 reads CASSSGQEEGYTF. The CDR3 DNA reads as TGTGCCAGCTCATCGGGACAGGAGGAGGGCTACACCTTC.

This clone was detected a few times. The chain is built from TRBV6-2 or TRBV6-3 and TRBJ1-2; D gene ambiguous. Trimming stripped 0 bases from V and 4 bases from J, with 15 bases between. CDR1 is MNHEY, CDR2 SVGEGT, per germline. CDR3 length: 16 amino acids. The DNA for the CDR3 is TGTGCCAGCAGTTACTCAGACCGTACGGGAACCTATGGCTACACCTTC. Its protein is CASSYSDRTGTYGYTF.